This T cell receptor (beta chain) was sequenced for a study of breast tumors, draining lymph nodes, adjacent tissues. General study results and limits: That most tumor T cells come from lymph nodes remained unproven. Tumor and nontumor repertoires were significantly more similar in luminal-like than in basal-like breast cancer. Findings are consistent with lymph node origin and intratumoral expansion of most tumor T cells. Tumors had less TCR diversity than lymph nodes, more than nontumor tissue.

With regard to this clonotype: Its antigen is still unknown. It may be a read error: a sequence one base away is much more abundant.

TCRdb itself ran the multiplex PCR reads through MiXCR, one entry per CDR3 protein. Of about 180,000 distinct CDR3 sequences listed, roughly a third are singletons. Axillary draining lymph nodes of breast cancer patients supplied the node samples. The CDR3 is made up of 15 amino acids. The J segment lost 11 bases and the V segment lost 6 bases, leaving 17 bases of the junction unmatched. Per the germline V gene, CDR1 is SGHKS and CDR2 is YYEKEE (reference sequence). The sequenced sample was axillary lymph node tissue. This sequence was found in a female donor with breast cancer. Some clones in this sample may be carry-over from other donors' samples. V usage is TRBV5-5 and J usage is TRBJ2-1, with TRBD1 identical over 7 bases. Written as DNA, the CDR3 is TGTGCCAGCAACAAACAGGGGACCCTTAATAATAAGCAGTTCTTC. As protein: CASNKQGTLNNKQFF.